This paragraph covers one T cell receptor (beta chain) sequence. The data are from a study of T cells expressing NK-cell markers. TCRdb reprocessed the 5' RACE reads and keeps a single row for each CDR3 protein, giving no DNA. The sample table sets out a few hundred thousand distinct CDR3 sequences. Sequenced input: blood T cells: a sorted CD56 or NKG2C T cell subset, CD4+ or CD8+ T cells, or bulk PBMC T cells (not recorded which). The receptor was derived from a man aged 18-69 years in good health.

Here the CDR3 reads CASSPNGGGSYGYTF. The rearrangement uses TRBV18 and TRBJ1-2. Germline CDR1 KGHSH, CDR2 LQKENI. The CDR3 runs 15 residues.